This T cell receptor beta chain is from a study of T cell changes during pregnancy in multiple sclerosis. Germline V lookup: CDR1 MNHNY, CDR2 SVGAGI (reference sequence). The CDR3 sequence is 15 residues long. Trimming took off 6 bases at V and 1 base at J, with 15 bases between the two ends. The repertoire was sequenced with immunoSEQ multiplex PCR; TCRdb's copy has only in-frame clones and lacks some. The repertoire holds some 61,000 clones, 91% seen once, with roughly 0.87% in the top ten. The rearrangement links TRBV6-6 to TRBJ1-1; maybe TRBD1 (6 bases). Sequenced material: peripheral blood, taken in the second trimester of pregnancy. The origin of this receptor is a female donor with multiple sclerosis, enrolled in a pregnancy study. CDR3 coding DNA: TGTGCCAGCAGCCATTCCGACAGGAAGAACACTGAAGCTTTCTTT. Its translation: CASSHSDRKNTEAFF.